What follows are 24 T cell receptor beta chains derived from one specimen sequenced in a study of cytomegalovirus exposure and HLA in healthy donors. PCR employed 60 Vbeta and 13 Jbeta primers. Profiled with immunoSEQ multiplex PCR; TCRdb holds only in-frame clones, not every one. Found here are roughly 120,000 clones, over 70% of them singletons; the top ten hold around 1.7%. The sequenced sample was PBMCs. The receptors derive from a woman aged 18 to 35 in good health and CMV-seronegative.

The CDR3 is CASSLPDNEQFF. In nucleotides, the CDR3 is TGTGCCAGCAGCCTCCCGGACAATGAGCAGTTCTTC. This sequence joins TRBV9 and TRBJ2-1; no reliable D call. Trimming cost V 4 bases and J 5 bases, with 7 bases left between them. The CDR3 loop spans 12 amino acids. CDR1 SGDLS and CDR2 YYNGEE come from the germline V gene. Full variable domain (missing parts from reference TRBV9 and TRBJ2-1): DSGVTQTPKHLITATGQRVTLRCSPRSGDLSVYWYQQSLDQGLQFLIQYYNGEERAKGNILERFSAQQFPDLHSELNLSSLELGDSALYFCASSLPDNEQFFGPGTRLTVL.

V usage is TRBV27 and J usage is TRBJ2-3, with 9 bases lining up with TRBD2. The CDR3 covers 16 residues. Unmatched junction bases numbered 6, after V lost 4 bases and J lost 1 base. Germline V gene lookup returns CDR1 MNHEY and CDR2 SMNVEV (reference sequence). The CDR3, as DNA: TGTGCCAGCAGTTCGCCGACTAGCGGCGGCACAGATACGCAGTATTTT. Protein sequence: CASSSPTSGGTDTQYF.

CDR3 coding DNA: TGTGCCAGCACCCTGGGGGGGTACGGCCATGAGCAGTTCTTC. Amino acids: CASTLGGYGHEQFF. This chain connects TRBV5-4 to TRBJ2-1; 7 nucleotides match TRBD2. Trimming cost V 6 bases and J 8 bases; bases outside gene matches: 11. The germline V gene has CDR1 SGHNT and CDR2 YYREEE (reference sequence). CDR3 length: 14 residues. The whole variable domain, filled in from reference TRBV5-4 and TRBJ2-1, reads ETGVTQSPTHLIKTRGQQVTLRCSSQSGHNTVSWYQQALGQGPQFIFQYYREEENGRGNFPPRFSGLQFPNYSSELNVNALELDDSALYLCASTLGGYGHEQFFGPGTRLTVL.

This chain joins TRBV6-6 and TRBJ2-4; TRBD1 is a possible D gene (5 bases). This CDR3 comprises 14 residues. In germline, CDR1 is MNHNY, CDR2 SVGAGI (reference sequence). V lost 6 bases to trimming and J lost 4 bases, with 13 bases between them. CDR3 DNA sequence: TGTGCCAGCAGCGACAGCCTAATAAAAAACATTCAGTACTTC. Translation: CASSDSLIKNIQYF.

In DNA, the CDR3 is TGTGCCAGCAGCCTTAATGTCCCAGGGTTGAACACTGAAGCTTTCTTT. This gives the protein CASSLNVPGLNTEAFF. This chain links TRBV5-5 with TRBJ1-1; possible D gene TRBD1, 5 bases. Trimming shortened V by 4 bases and J by 0 bases, and 16 bases separated the two germline ends. CDR3 size: 16 residues. Germline V gives CDR1 SGHKS, CDR2 YYEKEE (reference sequence).

Notes on this clone: The same CDR3 can be traced to other DNA sequences in this sample. J is TRBJ1-1 and V is TRBV2; 9 bases are shared with TRBD1. Looked up from germline, CDR1 is SNHLY and CDR2 is FYNNEI. Trimming cost V 6 bases and J 1 base; bases outside gene matches: 6. CDR3 size: 15 residues. As DNA, the CDR3 is TGTGCCAGCAGGGAGCTGGGACAGGGGAACACTGAAGCTTTCTTT. It specifies CASRELGQGNTEAFF.

This clone was counted once. The chain has TRBV27 and TRBJ1-2; no definite D call. This CDR3 has 15 amino acids. The V end was cut by 5 bases, the J end by 1 base, with 14 bases between. Germline values: CDR1 MNHEY, CDR2 SMNVEV (reference sequence). The CDR3 reads CASSPRLALNYGYTF. CDR3 DNA sequence: TGTGCCAGCAGTCCCCGGTTAGCCCTTAACTATGGCTACACCTTC.

This clone came up a few times. The V call is TRBV7-2, the J call TRBJ1-1, with a possible D match to TRBD1 (6 bases). The V end lost 6 bases, the J end lost 0 bases, and 14 bases lay between the germline ends. Germline V lookup: CDR1 SGHTA, CDR2 FQGNSA. This CDR3 comprises 15 residues. DNA of the CDR3: TGTGCCAGCAGACCCCGCACAGGGTTGAACACTGAAGCTTTCTTT. Amino acid sequence: CASRPRTGLNTEAFF.

The chain links TRBV14 to TRBJ2-1; 14 nucleotides agree with TRBD2. There are 17 residues in the CDR3. The ends lost 4 bases at V and 0 bases at J; junction bases unmatched: 2. CDR1 and CDR2 (germline): SGHDN, FVKESK. The CDR3: CASSLTSGGASYNEQFF. DNA for the CDR3: TGTGCCAGCAGCCTGACTAGCGGGGGGGCCTCCTACAATGAGCAGTTCTTC.

This clone was observed a handful of times. The rearrangement joins TRBV19 to TRBJ1-2; the D is unclear. Deletions cut 1 base from V and 3 bases from J, with 9 bases between. The germline V gene has CDR1 LNHDA and CDR2 SQIVND (reference sequence). The CDR3 contains 14 residues. The CDR3 region has the DNA TGTGCCAGTAGTATAGTAGGAGCGGACTATGGCTACACCTTC. Protein sequence: CASSIVGADYGYTF.

This clone was observed a few times. Other DNA sequences in this specimen translate into the identical CDR3. V usage is TRBV4-1 and J usage is TRBJ1-5; D is unresolved. The CDR3 is 17 residues long. V was clipped by 1 base and J by 0 bases, with 13 bases between them. Germline loops: CDR1 MGHRA, CDR2 YSYEKL. The CDR3 coding sequence is TGCGCCAGCAGCCAAGGATGGCTGCAAAGTAGCAATCAGCCCCAGCATTTT. This encodes CASSQGWLQSSNQPQHF.

The chain links TRBV4-2 to TRBJ2-1, with 9 bases lining up with TRBD2. After removal of 1 base from V and 6 bases from J, the junction contained 7 bases not matched to a gene. The germline gives CDR1 LGHNA, CDR2 YNFKEQ. There are 16 residues in the CDR3. CDR3 region: CASSQGQEAGGNEQFF. DNA of the CDR3: TGTGCCAGCAGCCAAGGGCAGGAAGCGGGGGGCAATGAGCAGTTCTTC.

The chain carries TRBV29-1 and TRBJ1-2, with unresolved D. This CDR3 is built from 11 residues. The germline V and J ends were trimmed by 4 bases and 4 bases, with 7 bases remaining between them. Germline V gives CDR1 SQVTM, CDR2 ANQGSEA. The chain's CDR3 is CSVGGGYGYTF. For the CDR3, the DNA is TGCAGCGTTGGGGGAGGCTATGGCTACACCTTC.

The gene calls are TRBV19 and TRBJ2-4, with a weak D call TRBD2 (6 bases). This CDR3 is built from 15 residues. Trimming shortened V by 8 bases and J by 0 bases, and 14 bases separated the two germline ends. The germline V gene encodes CDR1 LNHDA and CDR2 SQIVND (reference sequence). CDR3 loop: CASRAPGLAKNIQYF. In DNA, the CDR3 is TGTGCCAGTCGGGCGCCGGGACTAGCCAAAAACATTCAGTACTTC.

V usage is TRBV29-1 and J usage is TRBJ1-2; D unresolved. The V gene's germline CDR1 is SQVTM and CDR2 ANQGSEA. Trimming took 4 bases from V and 13 from J, leaving 22 bases between them. The length of the CDR3 is 13 residues. CDR3 protein: CSVGVTGLAAVTF. In nucleotides, the CDR3 is TGCAGCGTTGGCGTGACCGGACTAGCTGCGGTCACCTTC.

This chain joins TRBV6-1 and TRBJ2-3, with 8 bases that match TRBD1. V trimming: 6 bases; J trimming: 0 bases; junction bases outside the gene matches: 2. The CDR3 is 14 amino acids. The germline gives CDR1 MNHNS, CDR2 SASEGT. The CDR3 sequence: CASRQGASTDTQYF. The CDR3 DNA follows: TGTGCCAGCAGGCAGGGGGCTAGCACAGATACGCAGTATTTT.

The V and J genes are TRBV2 and TRBJ2-5; 9 nucleotides match TRBD1. The CDR3 spans 16 residues. With 8 bases clipped from V and 5 bases from J, the junction kept 15 bases outside the gene matches. Germline CDR1 and CDR2: SNHLY and FYNNEI. CDR3 DNA sequence: TGTGCCAGCGCCGTGAGGAGACAGGGGGGGGAGGAGACCCAGTACTTC. Residues: CASAVRRQGGEETQYF.

The chain uses TRBV7-9 and TRBJ1-1; 11 bases are a match to TRBD1. This CDR3 has 13 residues. With V trimmed by 4 bases and J by 10 bases, 5 bases remained unmatched. The germline CDR1 and CDR2 sequences are SEHNR and FQNEAQ (reference sequence). CDR3 bases: TGTGCCAGCAGCTCCCGGGACAGGGGGATAGCTTTCTTT. Translating it yields CASSSRDRGIAFF.

The rearrangement uses TRBV30 and TRBJ1-1; maybe TRBD1 (6 bases). This CDR3 spans 12 amino acids. Between the trimmed V and J ends, which lost 5 bases and 11 bases, there was a span of 18 bases. Looked up from germline, CDR1 is GTSNPN and CDR2 is SVGIG (reference sequence). CDR3 nucleotides: TGTGCCTGGGGGGCAGGGGCACAGCTCGCTTTCTTT. It translates to CAWGAGAQLAFF.

The sample holds one count of this clone. The gene calls are TRBV28 and TRBJ2-3, with D possibly matching TRBD2 (5 bases). Trimming pared 2 bases from V and 6 bases from J, leaving 12 bases between. Germline-derived CDR1 and CDR2 are MDHEN and SYDVKM. The CDR3 consists of 14 residues. CDR3 region: CASSLLRGSDTQYF. CDR3 nucleotides: TGTGCCAGCAGTTTACTCCGGGGTTCCGATACGCAGTATTTT.

The rearrangement links TRBV6-6 to TRBJ1-6; perhaps TRBD1 as D (6 bases). V was cut by 8 bases and J by 5 bases, with 13 bases left in between. Germline V gene data show CDR1 as MNHNY and CDR2 as SVGAGI (reference sequence). The CDR3 consists of 14 residues. The CDR3 sequence is CASLGQTNNSPLHF. The CDR3 DNA reads as TGTGCCAGCTTAGGACAGACCAATAATTCACCCCTCCACTTT.

This clone has only a few counts. The CDR3 nucleotides are TGTGCCAGCAGTGAAGCGAGACAGTTCAATCAGCCCCAGCATTTT. This translates into CASSEARQFNQPQHF. The V and J genes are TRBV6-1 and TRBJ1-5; D is possibly TRBD1 (5 bases). The V and J ends lost 0 bases and 3 bases respectively, with 9 bases between them. The CDR3 runs 15 residues. Germline CDR1 is MNHNS and CDR2 is SASEGT.

This clone was detected only once. The V gene is TRBV28, the J gene TRBJ1-4; TRBD1 might be the D (5 bases). The CDR3 is 15 residues long. Between the trimmed V and J ends, which lost 4 bases and 8 bases, there was a span of 17 bases. Germline loops: CDR1 MDHEN, CDR2 SYDVKM. The CDR3 bases are TGTGCCAGCAGTTCCCCGGACAAGTCGGAGGAAAAACTGTTTTTT. Its protein product is CASSSPDKSEEKLFF.

This clone appeared a few times. The J gene is TRBJ1-1, the V gene TRBV29-1; D possibly corresponds to TRBD1 (6 bases). V lost 8 bases, J lost 7 bases, and 17 bases lay in between. The germline CDR1 and CDR2 sequences are SQVTM and ANQGSEA. CDR3 length: 12 residues. CDR3 nucleotides: TGCAGCTATCTGGGACAATTAAATGAAGCTTTCTTT. Translated, it gives CSYLGQLNEAFF.